The present entry profiles one TCR beta chain with its context. The sample comes from a study of blood T cell repertoires in COVID-19. As for the study in general: Collection of acute and convalescent COVID-19 samples took place in the United States, Italy and Spain. T cells, B-cell-depleted T cells, or PBMCs supplied cDNA or gDNA.

In the authors' methods: Amplifying reference gene primers gave estimates of nucleated cell counts. Clones were read by immunoSEQ multiplex PCR, and TCRdb kept only the in-frame ones, dropping some. The V and J calls and clone size are taken from that table; D and trimming were inferred from the DNA. The sample gives some 140,000 clones, about three quarters of which show up once; around 12% is in the top ten. This CDR3 spans 17 amino acids. Trimming took 0 bases from V and 9 from J; bases not matched to a gene: 14. Germline V gene sequence: CDR1 LNHNV, CDR2 YYDKDF (reference sequence). This TCR was sampled from a man older than 75 with acute or convalescent COVID-19. The sequenced sample consisted of peripheral blood. The chain carries TRBV15 and TRBJ1-5, with 7 nucleotides matching TRBD1. CDR3 in amino acids: CATSRDVWDSRLRPQHF. Here the CDR3 DNA reads TGTGCCACCAGCAGAGATGTGTGGGACAGCCGTCTTCGGCCCCAGCATTTT.